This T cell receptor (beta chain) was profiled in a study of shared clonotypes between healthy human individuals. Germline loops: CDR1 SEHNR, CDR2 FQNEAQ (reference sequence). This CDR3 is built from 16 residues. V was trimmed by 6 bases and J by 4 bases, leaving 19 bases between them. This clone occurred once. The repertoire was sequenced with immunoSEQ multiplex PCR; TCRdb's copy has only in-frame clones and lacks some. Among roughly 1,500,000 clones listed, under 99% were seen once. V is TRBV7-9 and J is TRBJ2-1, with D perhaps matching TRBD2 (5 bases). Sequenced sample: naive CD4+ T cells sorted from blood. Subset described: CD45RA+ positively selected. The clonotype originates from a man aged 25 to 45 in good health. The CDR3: CASRKSSAALYNEQFF. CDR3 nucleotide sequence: TGTGCCAGCAGAAAGTCGTCAGCGGCCCTGTACAATGAGCAGTTCTTC.